This T cell receptor (beta chain) is from a study of blood T cells in healthy people across ages. On this clonotype itself: Relative to the germline gene, one junction end is altered; a read error may explain this.

A sample-barcoded 5' primer and a J-beta primer mix were used in a second PCR of roughly 7 to 12 cycles. TCRdb re-called the 5' RACE reads through MiXCR, storing one row per CDR3 protein. Counted here are more than 900,000 distinct CDR3 sequences, 29% occurring once; the ten biggest clones make up 10% to 13%. CDR1 is SGHRS and CDR2 is YFSETQ in the germline V gene. The CDR3 contains 15 residues. The sample was also reused in another study, on T cells of mothers and their children.

This chain uses TRBV5-1 with TRBJ2-7; D not resolved. The sample comprised blood. The source is a woman aged 40 to 49 in good health. The CDR3 loop is CASSSKPDATYEQHF. CDR3 sequence (DNA): TGCGCCAGCAGCTCGAAGCCAGACGCAACCTACGAGCAGCACTTC.